This TCR beta chain came from a study of T cells in Graves' hyperthyroidism and ophthalmopathy. RNA transcripts were the template for amplifying TCR beta CDR3 regions. With the HTBI primer set, the TCR CDR3 went through a first round of RT-PCR. Via MiXCR, TCRdb re-called the multiplex PCR reads, giving one row per CDR3 protein. The sample has 450,000 to 700,000 distinct CDR3 sequences, more than 45% seen once. Overall study findings and caveats: Blood also held most thyroid clonotypes expanded beyond 0.001.

Notes on this clonotype: Its antigen is not known.

CDR1 SNHLY and CDR2 FYNNEI come from the germline V gene. Trimming shortened V by 6 bases and J by 8 bases, and 16 bases separated the two germline ends. The CDR3 extends over 13 amino acids. V gene TRBV2 combines with J gene TRBJ1-2; a weak D match, TRBD1 (6 bases). The clonotype comes from an adult woman with Graves' disease, either hyperthyroidism or ophthalmopathy (not recorded which). Sample: peripheral blood or thyroid tissue (not recorded which). CDR3 nucleotide sequence: TGTGCCAGCAGAAACAGGGACGGGGGCGGCTACACCTTC. It translates to CASRNRDGGGYTF.